This record concerns one TCR beta chain sequence. Its antigen is unidentified. TCRdb keeps only in-frame clones here, not all; method: immunoSEQ multiplex PCR. The sample lists 70,000 to 90,000 clones, roughly 87% occurring once. The sample belongs to a study of OX40 agonist ivuxolimab in advanced cancers. General study findings and limits: CD8+ T cells were the subset that, on average, had more expanded clones than CD4+. Among some nonresponders, normalized T-cell clonal expansion was also low.

The germline V gene encodes CDR1 SGHNT and CDR2 YYREEE (reference sequence). V gave up 3 bases and J gave up 1 base; unmatched junction bases: 4. This CDR3 has 16 residues. Patients were excluded for autoimmune disease history or systemic immunosuppression. V gene TRBV5-4 combines with J gene TRBJ1-2; 12 bases map to TRBD1. This receptor was taken from an adult with an advanced solid tumor such as melanoma, head and neck, liver or kidney cancer. The material was CD4+ or CD8+ T cells sorted from blood, obtained in a trial of the OX40 agonist ivuxolimab. CDR3 amino acids: CASSWGQGAFNYGYTF. For the CDR3, the DNA is TGTGCCAGCAGCTGGGGACAGGGGGCGTTTAACTATGGCTACACCTTC.